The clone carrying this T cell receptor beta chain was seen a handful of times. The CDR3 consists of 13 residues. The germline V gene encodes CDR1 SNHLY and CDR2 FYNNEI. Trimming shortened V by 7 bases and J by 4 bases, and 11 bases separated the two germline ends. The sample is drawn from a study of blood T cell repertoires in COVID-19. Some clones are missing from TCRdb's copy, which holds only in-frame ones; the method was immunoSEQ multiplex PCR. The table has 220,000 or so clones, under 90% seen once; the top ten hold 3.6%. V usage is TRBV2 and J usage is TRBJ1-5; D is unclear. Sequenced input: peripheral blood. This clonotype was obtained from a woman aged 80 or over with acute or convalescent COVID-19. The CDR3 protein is CASTLRGNQPQHF. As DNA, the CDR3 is TGTGCCAGCACATTGCGGGGTAATCAGCCCCAGCATTTT.